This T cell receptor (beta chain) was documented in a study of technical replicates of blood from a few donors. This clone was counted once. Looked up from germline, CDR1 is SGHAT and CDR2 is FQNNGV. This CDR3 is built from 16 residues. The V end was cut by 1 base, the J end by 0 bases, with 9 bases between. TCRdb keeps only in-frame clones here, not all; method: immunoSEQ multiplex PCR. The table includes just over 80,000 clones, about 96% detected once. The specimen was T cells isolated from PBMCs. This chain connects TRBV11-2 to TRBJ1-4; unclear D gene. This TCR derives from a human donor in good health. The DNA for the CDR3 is TGTGCCAGCAGCTTAGGTCGAGGAGCAACTAATGAAAAACTGTTTTTT. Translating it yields CASSLGRGATNEKLFF.